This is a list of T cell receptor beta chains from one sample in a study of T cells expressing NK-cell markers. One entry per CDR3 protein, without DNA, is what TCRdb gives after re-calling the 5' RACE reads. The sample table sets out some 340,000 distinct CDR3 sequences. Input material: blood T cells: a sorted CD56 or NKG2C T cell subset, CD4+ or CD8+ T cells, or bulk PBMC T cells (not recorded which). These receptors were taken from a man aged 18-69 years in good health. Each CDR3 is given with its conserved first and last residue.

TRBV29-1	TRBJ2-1	CSVEGQGGYEQFF
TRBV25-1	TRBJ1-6	CASTEGRGISPLHF
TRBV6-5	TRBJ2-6	CASSYISYGANVLTF
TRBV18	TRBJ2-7	CASSPPLGSVKYEQYF
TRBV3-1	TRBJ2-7	CASSPKPGGAYEQYF
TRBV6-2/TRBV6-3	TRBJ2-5	CASMGLLKTQYF
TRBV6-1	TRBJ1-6	CASSPTGSQLHNSPLHF
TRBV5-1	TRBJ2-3	CASSVKQGAISDTQYF
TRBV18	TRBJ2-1	CASSPLAGGGRNEQFF
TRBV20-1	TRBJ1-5	CSARVNRGGNWQPQHF
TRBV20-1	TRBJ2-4	CSAEGQGVVNIQYF
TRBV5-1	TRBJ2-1	CASSFVGPNEQFF
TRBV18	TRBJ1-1	CASSAGTSTFAFF
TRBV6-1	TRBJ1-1	CASSERPPGQTEAFF
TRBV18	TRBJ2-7	CASSPDSRGLYEQYF
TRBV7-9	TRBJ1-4	CASSPEDLDNEKLFF
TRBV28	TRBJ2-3	CASSSPRGASTDTQYF
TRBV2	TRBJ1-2	CASSEQGDVGGYTF
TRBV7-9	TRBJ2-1	CASSSREAMRQFF
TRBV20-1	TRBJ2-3	CSARKWVTITDTQYF
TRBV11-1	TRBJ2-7	CASSSSPLDEQYF
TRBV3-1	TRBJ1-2	CASSRPGPRNYGYTF
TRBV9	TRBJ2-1	CASSKSGTWSNEQFF
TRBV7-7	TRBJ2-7	CARRGRYEQYF
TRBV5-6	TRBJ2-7	CASRLQFSYEQYF
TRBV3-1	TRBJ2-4	CASSRTEGGKNIQYF
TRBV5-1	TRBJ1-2	CASSLSYRDGYTF
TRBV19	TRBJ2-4	CASSIEGTGNLIQYF
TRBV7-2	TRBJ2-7	CASSPVSYYEQYF
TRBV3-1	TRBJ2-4	CASSQGAGGTKNIQYF
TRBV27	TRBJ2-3	CASSFEYRGADTQYF
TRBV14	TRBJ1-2	CASSHGTVGYTF
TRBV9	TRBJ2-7	CASSRSGGLTYEQYF
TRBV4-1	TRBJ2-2	CASSRTWSSGEDTGELFF
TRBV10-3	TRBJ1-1	CAIAYGQNTEAFF
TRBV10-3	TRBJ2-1	CAIRGLAGGYNEQFF
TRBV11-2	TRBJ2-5	CASSSLAGLVTQYF
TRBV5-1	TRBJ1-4	CASSGQGTNEKLFF
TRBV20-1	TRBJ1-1	CSAWETSLNTEAFF
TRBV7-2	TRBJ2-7	CASSLEGWDASYEQYF
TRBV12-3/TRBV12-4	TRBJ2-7	CASSLGWDYEEQYF
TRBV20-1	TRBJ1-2	CSAPVSAHGYTF
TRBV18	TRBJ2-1	CASSPLGPGFGLDNNEQFF
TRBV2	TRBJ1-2	CASSELAAELNYGYTF
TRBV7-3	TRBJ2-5	CASSAAGGRETQYF
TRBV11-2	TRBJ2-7	CASSRGAREQYF